This TCR beta chain was sequenced during a study of cytomegalovirus exposure and HLA in healthy donors. Looked up from germline, CDR1 is PRHDT and CDR2 is FYEKMQ (reference sequence). The CDR3 has 14 amino acids. The V gene end was trimmed by 2 bases and the J gene end by 3 bases; junction bases not matched to a gene: 3. This PCR relied on a set of 60 Vbeta primers and 13 Jbeta primers. Assay used: immunoSEQ multiplex PCR; TCRdb lists only in-frame clones, some missing. The sample gives 110,000 to 150,000 clones, over 60% of which show up once; around 1.2% is in the top ten. This clone was found a few times. The target antigen is unknown. Study results and limitations: Association of under 20,000 TCR beta sequences with HLA alleles was found at 0.05 false discovery rate in a later analysis. Despite most TCR sequences being rare, some public TCRs occurred in many donors.

The TCR sequence derives from a male donor in good health and CMV-seropositive. The V call is TRBV13, the J call TRBJ2-5; 7 bases agree with TRBD2. The sequenced sample consisted of PBMCs. CDR3: CASSLRLAEETQYF. The CDR3 region has the DNA TGTGCCAGCAGCTTACGGCTAGCGGAAGAGACCCAGTACTTC.